This TCR beta chain was identified in a study of T cell responses to AZD1222 COVID-19 vaccine. General study points: Clonal diversity may have been underestimated in mostly white British donors. Reportedly, close to half of spike-specific TCRs are directed against unmutated variant regions. Elevations in Spike-specific TCR breadth and depth followed administration of two AZD1222 doses.

Method: immunoSEQ multiplex PCR; TCRdb's copy keeps in-frame clones and lacks some. This table has tens of thousands of clones, more than 70% appearing once. This clone was counted once. What it recognizes is unknown. Losses at the gene ends were 4 bases for V and 6 bases for J; bases not matched to a gene: 10. The CDR3 length is 15 residues. Germline CDR1 and CDR2: SGDLS and YYNGEE. The genes are TRBV9 and TRBJ2-7, with TRBD2 identical over 10 bases. The sequence was obtained from an adult in good health. The sample consisted of peripheral blood, taken on day 0 of AZD1222 vaccination. In DNA, the CDR3 is TGTGCCAGCAGCCCGTCTAGCGGGAGTTTTAGCGAGCAGTACTTC. Its translation is CASSPSSGSFSEQYF.